This is a list of T cell receptor beta chains from one sample in a study of early T cells in non-severe SARS-CoV-2 infection. Using its own MiXCR run on the 5' RACE reads, TCRdb lists one record per CDR3 protein. The table shows some 77,000 distinct CDR3 sequences, with 10% to 15% occurring only once. The sequencing sample was made of whole blood. The receptors here all came from an adult who was a healthcare worker with PCR-confirmed SARS-CoV-2 infection or an uninfected control (not recorded which). Both conserved end residues are part of each CDR3. A D gene is named only where the DNA matches it firmly. Not every row has a clone size; where given, it reads once, few, many or a size class.

J: TRBJ2-1
V: TRBV11-2
size: NA
D: TRBD2
DNA: TGTGCCAGCAGCTTAGAGCGGGAGATTGAGCAGTTCTTC
CDR3: CASSLEREIEQFF

J: TRBJ2-1
V: TRBV18
size: many
D: NA
DNA: TGTGCCAGCTCTACTGACAGCCGGGAGCAGTTCTTC
CDR3: CASSTDSREQFF

J: TRBJ1-1
V: TRBV14
size: few
D: NA
DNA: TGTGCCAGCAGCCAAGATTGGGGGCCTGAAGCTTTCTTT
CDR3: CASSQDWGPEAFF

J: TRBJ2-4
V: TRBV20-1
size: few
D: NA
DNA: TGCAGTGCTCGGAAAAAACTAGTCGACATTCAGTACTTC
CDR3: CSARKKLVDIQYF

J: TRBJ1-1
V: TRBV7-9
size: NA
D: TRBD1
DNA: TGTGCCAGCAGCCCGCATCCAATACAGGGGATGAACACTGAAGCTTTCTTT
CDR3: CASSPHPIQGMNTEAFF

J: TRBJ1-5
V: TRBV10-2
size: NA
D: NA
DNA: TGCGCCAGCAGTTCCGGGACCGAAAATCAGCCCCAGCATTTT
CDR3: CASSSGTENQPQHF

J: TRBJ2-1
V: TRBV11-2
size: many
D: TRBD2
DNA: TGTGCCAGCCAAAGCTTCTCTAGCGGGGACAATGAGCAGTTCTTC
CDR3: CASQSFSSGDNEQFF

J: TRBJ2-2
V: TRBV5-1
size: NA
D: NA
DNA: TGCGCCAGCAGCTTGCGTGGTAGGGAGCTGTTTTTT
CDR3: CASSLRGRELFF

J: TRBJ2-3
V: TRBV7-2
size: many
D: NA
DNA: TGTGCCAGCAGCTTAGAGCAGGTCAGAGCGGCGTATTTT
CDR3: CASSLEQVRAAYF

J: TRBJ2-2
V: TRBV10-3
size: NA
D: NA
DNA: TGTGCCATCAGTGATACCGGGGAGCTGTTTTTT
CDR3: CAISDTGELFF

J: TRBJ2-2
V: TRBV29-1
size: few
D: TRBD1
DNA: TGCAGCGGTAGCCGGGACAGCACCGGGGAGCTGTTTTTT
CDR3: CSGSRDSTGELFF

J: TRBJ2-4
V: TRBV4-1
size: NA
D: TRBD1
DNA: TGCGCCAGCAGCCAACCGGGACAGTCAGGCAAAGATTTC
CDR3: CASSQPGQSGKDF

J: TRBJ2-4
V: TRBV7-2
size: many
D: NA
DNA: TGTGCCAGCAGCTTATCGACTAAACCTTACTTC
CDR3: CASSLSTKPYF

J: TRBJ1-5
V: TRBV6-2/TRBV6-3
size: NA
D: TRBD1
DNA: TGTGCCAGCAGTCCAGGGGGTGCGGGCAATCAGCCCCAGCATTTT
CDR3: CASSPGGAGNQPQHF

J: TRBJ2-7
V: TRBV29-1
size: NA
D: TRBD1
DNA: TGCAGCGTTGGAAGTCAGGGGGACGAGCAGTACTTC
CDR3: CSVGSQGDEQYF

J: TRBJ2-7
V: TRBV6-6
size: few
D: TRBD2
DNA: TGTGCCAGCACCCTCCCCAGCGGGAGTTACGAGCAGTACTTC
CDR3: CASTLPSGSYEQYF

J: TRBJ2-6
V: TRBV4-3
size: many
D: NA
DNA: TGCGCCAGCAGCCAAGAGGCGGGGTCTGGGGCCAACGTCCTGACTTTC
CDR3: CASSQEAGSGANVLTF

J: TRBJ1-6
V: TRBV20-1
size: many
D: TRBD1
DNA: TGCAGTGCTTGTCAGACAGGGGGAGGTTCACCCCTCCACTTT
CDR3: CSACQTGGGSPLHF

J: TRBJ1-5
V: TRBV6-2/TRBV6-3
size: NA
D: NA
DNA: TGTGCCAGCCGCGAGGGGAATCAGCCCCAGCATTTT
CDR3: CASREGNQPQHF

J: TRBJ2-7
V: TRBV28
size: NA
D: TRBD1
DNA: TGTGCCAGCAGTTTGCAGGCAGGGGGTTTCAAGCAGTACTTC
CDR3: CASSLQAGGFKQYF

J: TRBJ2-3
V: TRBV25-1
size: many
D: NA
DNA: TGTGCCAGCAGTGAATTCCTCCTTGGAGGCCCCACAGATACGCAGTATTTT
CDR3: CASSEFLLGGPTDTQYF

J: TRBJ1-5
V: TRBV3-1
size: NA
D: NA
DNA: TGTGCCAGCAGCCAAGGGGGCCTTAGCAATCAGCCCCAGCATTTT
CDR3: CASSQGGLSNQPQHF

J: TRBJ1-1
V: TRBV6-6
size: NA
D: NA
DNA: TGTGCCAGCAGTCCCCGAAACACTGAAGCTTTCTTT
CDR3: CASSPRNTEAFF

J: TRBJ1-4
V: TRBV7-2
size: few
D: NA
DNA: TGTGCCAGCAGCTCCGGACTGATTAATGAAAAACTGTTTTTT
CDR3: CASSSGLINEKLFF

J: TRBJ2-7
V: TRBV20-1
size: NA
D: TRBD1
DNA: TGCAGTGCTAGGGACGGACAGGTTGACTACGAGCAGTACTTC
CDR3: CSARDGQVDYEQYF

J: TRBJ2-6
V: TRBV2
size: NA
D: NA
DNA: TGTGCCAGCAGTGCTATGAGGGGAGCCTCTGGGGCCAACGTCCTGACTTTC
CDR3: CASSAMRGASGANVLTF

J: TRBJ1-1
V: TRBV4-3
size: many
D: NA
DNA: TGCGCCAGCAGCCAGAACAGGGAGGCGTACGGTGAAGCTTTCTTT
CDR3: CASSQNREAYGEAFF

J: TRBJ1-1
V: TRBV27
size: NA
D: NA
DNA: TGTGCCAGCAGTTTAAAACCAGGGACGTTAGTTGGTGAAGCTTTCTTT
CDR3: CASSLKPGTLVGEAFF

J: TRBJ2-7
V: TRBV25-1
size: many
D: NA
DNA: TGTGCCAGCAGTGAAGGGGTCGAGCAGTACTTC
CDR3: CASSEGVEQYF

J: TRBJ1-4
V: TRBV7-9
size: many
D: TRBD1
DNA: TGTGCCAGCAGCTTAGGGACAGGGTACGAAAAACTGTTTTTT
CDR3: CASSLGTGYEKLFF

J: TRBJ2-3
V: TRBV7-6
size: many
D: NA
DNA: TGTGCCAGCAGCTTAGTGTATCGCGGGATGGGCACAGATACGCAGTATTTT
CDR3: CASSLVYRGMGTDTQYF

J: TRBJ1-1
V: TRBV19
size: few
D: NA
DNA: TGTGCCAGTAGTACATCAGGGCGGGACACTGAAGCTTTCTTT
CDR3: CASSTSGRDTEAFF